This paragraph covers one TCR beta chain sequence. Generated by immunoSEQ multiplex PCR, the TCRdb table keeps only in-frame clones and is missing some. The sample yields around 390,000 clones, roughly 89% seen once. The data are from a study of blood T cell repertoires in COVID-19. Looking at the study overall: Collection of acute and convalescent COVID-19 samples took place in the United States, Italy and Spain. The cDNA or gDNA used as material had been derived from T cells, B-cell-depleted T cells, or PBMCs.

CDR3 size: 13 residues. V lost 4 bases and J 3 bases, leaving 9 bases between the germline ends. The germline V gene has CDR1 SEHNR and CDR2 FQNEAQ (reference sequence). The age range of participants was about 18 to 100 years, with residence in under 30 US areas. Two negative PCRs, clearance, or symptom resolution had been documented for recovered Cohort 3 donors. Sequences were obtained from PBMCs or T cells enriched from blood (not recorded which). The source of this sequence is a woman between 50 and 59 years old who had recovered from COVID-19. This rearrangement joins TRBV7-9 to TRBJ1-1; D is ambiguous. The CDR3 DNA follows: TGTGCCAGCAGCTGGCGGTCGGACACTGAAGCTTTCTTT. It yields the protein CASSWRSDTEAFF.